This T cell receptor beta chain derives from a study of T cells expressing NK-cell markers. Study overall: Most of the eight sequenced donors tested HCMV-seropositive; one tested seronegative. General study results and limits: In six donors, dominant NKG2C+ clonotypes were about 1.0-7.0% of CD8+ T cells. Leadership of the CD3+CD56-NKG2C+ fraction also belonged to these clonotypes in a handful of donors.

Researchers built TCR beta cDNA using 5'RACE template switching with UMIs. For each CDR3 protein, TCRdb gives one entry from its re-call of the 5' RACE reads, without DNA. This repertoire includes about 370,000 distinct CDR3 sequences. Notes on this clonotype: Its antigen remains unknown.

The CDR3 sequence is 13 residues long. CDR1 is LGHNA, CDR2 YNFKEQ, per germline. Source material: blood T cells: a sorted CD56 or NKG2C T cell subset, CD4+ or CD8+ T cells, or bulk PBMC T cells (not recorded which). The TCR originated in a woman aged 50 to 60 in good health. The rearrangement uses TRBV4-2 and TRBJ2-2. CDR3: CASSVNLPGELFF.